The TCR beta chain described here comes from a study of long-term antiretroviral therapy in people with HIV. General study points: For ART adherence, viral resistance and therapy changes, no data were available.

Details on this clone: Its matching antigen is unknown.

The assay, immunoSEQ v3.0, was run at survey level. Sequencing was performed with immunoSEQ multiplex PCR; in TCRdb, only in-frame clones are kept and a portion is missing. The sample includes 26,000 or so clones, around four fifths of them seen just once. With 4 bases removed from V and 5 bases from J, the gap between germline ends came to 9 bases. The CDR3 runs to 13 residues. Looked up from germline, CDR1 is SGHNT and CDR2 is YYREEE (reference sequence). The origin of this receptor is a man aged 18-30 years with HIV. The V and J genes are TRBV5-4 and TRBJ1-4; D remains ambiguous. This material consisted of unsorted PBMCs, taken 0.8 years before starting antiretroviral therapy. CDR3 in amino acids: CASSVPLNEKLFF. CDR3 coding DNA: TGTGCCAGCAGCGTCCCTCTAAATGAAAAACTGTTTTTT.